This T cell receptor beta chain was profiled in a study of early T cells in non-severe SARS-CoV-2 infection. Overall study context: Sequencing input comprised bulk RNA from unsorted whole blood; chain pairing was not available. General study results and limits: Reliance on VDJdb matching favored anti-spike CD8 responses; private and CD4 specificities were missed.

Trimming left V 5 bases short and J 10 bases short, with 21 bases between. This CDR3 has 15 residues. Germline V lookup: CDR1 MDHEN, CDR2 SYDVKM. Details on this clonotype: What it recognizes is unknown.

Individually, cDNA molecules had unique molecular identifiers attached to them. TCRdb re-called the 5' RACE reads with MiXCR, one entry per CDR3 protein. The sample holds 55,000 to 85,000 distinct CDR3 sequences; 9% to 10% are singletons and the top ten take roughly a sixth. Specimen: whole blood, collected at baseline. The receptor comes from an adult who was a healthcare worker with PCR-confirmed SARS-CoV-2 infection or an uninfected control (not recorded which). The J gene is TRBJ2-1, the V gene TRBV28; no reliable D call. The CDR3 DNA reads TGTGCCAGCAGTACAGACGGACCACACATTCGGGAGCAGTTCTTC. As protein: CASSTDGPHIREQFF.